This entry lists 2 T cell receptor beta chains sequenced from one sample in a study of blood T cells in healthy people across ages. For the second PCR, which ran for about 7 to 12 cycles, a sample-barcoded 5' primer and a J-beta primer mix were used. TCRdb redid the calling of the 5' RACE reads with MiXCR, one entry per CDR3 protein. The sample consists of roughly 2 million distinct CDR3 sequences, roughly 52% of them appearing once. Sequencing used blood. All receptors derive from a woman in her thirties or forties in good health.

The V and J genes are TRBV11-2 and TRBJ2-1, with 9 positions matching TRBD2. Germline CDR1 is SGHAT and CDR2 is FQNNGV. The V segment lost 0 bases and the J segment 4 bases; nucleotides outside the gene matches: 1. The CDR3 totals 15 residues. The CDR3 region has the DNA TGTGCCAGCAGCTTAGAGACTAGCGGTTACAATGAGCAGTTCTTC. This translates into CASSLETSGYNEQFF. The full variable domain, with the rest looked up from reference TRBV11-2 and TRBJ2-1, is EAGVAQSPRYKIIEKRQSVAFWCNPISGHATLYWYQQILGQGPKLLIQFQNNGVVDDSQLPKDRFSAERLKGVDSTLKIQPAKLEDSAVYLCASSLETSGYNEQFFGPGTRLTVL.

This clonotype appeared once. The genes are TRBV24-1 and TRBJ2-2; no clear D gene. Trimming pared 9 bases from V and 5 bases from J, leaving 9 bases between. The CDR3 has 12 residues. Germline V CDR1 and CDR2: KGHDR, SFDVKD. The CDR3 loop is CATASGTGELFF. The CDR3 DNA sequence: TGTGCCACCGCCAGTGGTACCGGGGAGCTGTTTTTT.